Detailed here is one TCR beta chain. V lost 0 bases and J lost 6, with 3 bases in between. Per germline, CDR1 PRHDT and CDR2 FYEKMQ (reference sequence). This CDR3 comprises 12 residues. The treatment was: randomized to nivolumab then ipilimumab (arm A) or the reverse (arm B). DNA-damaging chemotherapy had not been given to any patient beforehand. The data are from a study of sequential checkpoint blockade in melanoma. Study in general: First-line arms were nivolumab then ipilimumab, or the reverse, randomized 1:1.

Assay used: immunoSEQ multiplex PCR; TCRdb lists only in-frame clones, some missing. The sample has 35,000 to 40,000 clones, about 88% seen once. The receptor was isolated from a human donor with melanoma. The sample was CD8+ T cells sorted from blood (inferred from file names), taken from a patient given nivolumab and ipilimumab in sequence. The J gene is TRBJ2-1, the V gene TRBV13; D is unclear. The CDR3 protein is CASSLGRNEQFF. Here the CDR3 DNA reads TGTGCCAGCAGCTTAGGGCGCAATGAGCAGTTCTTC.